Shown below are 30 T cell receptor beta chains from a single sample sequenced in a study of PD-L1 blockade in urothelial cancer. This table comes from immunoSEQ multiplex PCR, and its TCRdb copy is limited to in-frame clones, with some not included. Counted here are some 40,000 clones, roughly 89% occurring once; the ten biggest clones make up around 7%. Time point in this sample: peripheral blood 6 weeks after treatment start. The source material was PBMCs, sampled around atezolizumab (anti-PD-L1) treatment. The receptors derive from a man aged 65 to 79 with urothelial cancer.

J is TRBJ2-1 and V is TRBV10-3; possible D gene TRBD2, 5 bases. Germline CDR1 ENHRY, CDR2 SYGVKD. The CDR3 loop spans 16 amino acids. V gave up 6 bases and J gave up 5 bases, with 20 bases separating them. CDR3 DNA sequence: TGTGCCATCAGGACCGGAAGCGGAGGTCGCAACAATGAGCAGTTCTTC. Translated: CAIRTGSGGRNNEQFF.

The V and J genes are TRBV6-5 and TRBJ2-7; D is perhaps TRBD2 (6 bases). Germline CDR1 reads MNHEY; CDR2 reads SVGAGI. The CDR3 totals 15 residues. Trimming removed 10 bases from V and 0 bases from J, with 19 bases in between. The CDR3 sequence is CATLIRAGSSYEQYF. The CDR3 DNA reads as TGTGCCACCTTGATCCGGGCGGGGAGCTCCTACGAGCAGTACTTC.

V usage is TRBV7-3 and J usage is TRBJ2-3; D is uncertain. The CDR3 contains 17 residues. The V end was cut by 1 base, the J end by 0 bases, with 14 bases between. Germline V lookup: CDR1 SGHTA, CDR2 FQGTGA. CDR3 amino acids: CASSLIGQASSTDTQYF. CDR3 in DNA: TGTGCCAGCAGCTTAATAGGTCAGGCCTCTAGCACAGATACGCAGTATTTT. The full variable domain, with the rest looked up from reference TRBV7-3 and TRBJ2-3, is GAGVSQTPSNKVTEKGKYVELRCDPISGHTALYWYRQSLGQGPEFLIYFQGTGAADDSGLPNDRFFAVRPEGSVSTLKIQRTERGDSAVYLCASSLIGQASSTDTQYFGPGTRLTVL.

The V and J genes are TRBV28 and TRBJ2-3; possible D gene TRBD1, 6 bases. Deletions cut 0 bases from V and 5 bases from J, with 12 bases between. CDR1 is MDHEN, CDR2 SYDVKM, per germline. CDR3 length equals 15 residues. The CDR3 loop is CASSLWAQGGDTQYF. The CDR3 region has the DNA TGTGCCAGCAGTTTATGGGCCCAAGGGGGAGATACGCAGTATTTT.

The chain couples TRBV29-1 to TRBJ1-2, with 9 bases identical to TRBD1. The CDR3 is made up of 16 amino acids. V trimming: 6 bases; J trimming: 2 bases; junction bases outside the gene matches: 13. Germline V gene data show CDR1 as SQVTM and CDR2 as ANQGSEA. The CDR3 here is CSVESRDRVLNYGYTF. CDR3 nucleotides: TGCAGCGTCGAGTCCCGGGACAGGGTTTTGAACTATGGCTACACCTTC.

This chain joins TRBV2 and TRBJ1-1, with TRBD1 as a possible D gene (6 bases). The germline V and J ends were trimmed by 7 bases and 8 bases, with 23 bases remaining between them. Germline values: CDR1 SNHLY, CDR2 FYNNEI. This CDR3 comprises 15 residues. In nucleotides, the CDR3 is TGTGCCAGCACTCCGTCGGGACAAGGGGTTAGAGAAGCTTTCTTT. Translating gives CASTPSGQGVREAFF.

The chain links TRBV28 to TRBJ1-5; a weak D match, TRBD1 (6 bases). The CDR3 loop spans 14 amino acids. Germline assignment: CDR1 MDHEN and CDR2 SYDVKM. Between the trimmed V and J ends, which lost 1 base and 9 bases, there was a span of 13 bases. CDR3 protein: CASSLFEGERPQHF. In nucleotides, the CDR3 is TGTGCCAGCAGTTTATTTGAGGGGGAGAGGCCCCAGCATTTT.

J is TRBJ2-7 and V is TRBV30; the match to TRBD2 covers 11 bases. From germline, CDR1 is GTSNPN and CDR2 SVGIG (reference sequence). CDR3 length equals 15 residues. The junction had 10 bases not matched to a gene; V was cut back by 5 bases and J by 4 bases. The CDR3 sequence: CAWSFTSGSGYEQYF. In nucleotides, the CDR3 is TGTGCCTGGTCGTTCACTAGCGGGAGTGGGTACGAGCAGTACTTC. Based on the CDR3 plus reference TRBV30 and TRBJ2-7, the full variable domain is SQTIHQWPATLVQPVGSPLSLECTVEGTSNPNLYWYRQAAGRGLQLLFYSVGIGQISSEVPQNLSASRPQDRQFILSSKKLLLSDSGFYLCAWSFTSGSGYEQYFGPGTRLTVT.

V is TRBV2 and J is TRBJ2-7; D is possibly TRBD2 (7 bases). The CDR3 sequence is 11 residues long. The V end was cut by 7 bases, the J end by 4 bases, with 8 bases between. Per the germline V gene, CDR1 is SNHLY and CDR2 is FYNNEI. The CDR3 reads CASKGGYEQYF. The CDR3 DNA is TGTGCCAGCAAGGGGGGGTACGAGCAGTACTTC.

The chain uses TRBV30 and TRBJ2-2; D unresolved. This CDR3 is 14 amino acids long. Germline V lookup: CDR1 GTSNPN, CDR2 SVGIG (reference sequence). Between the trimmed V and J ends, which lost 2 bases and 1 base, there was a span of 8 bases. CDR3 sequence (DNA): TGTGCCTGGAGTCGAAACTTGAACACCGGGGAGCTGTTTTTT. Its protein product is CAWSRNLNTGELFF.

The rearrangement links TRBV9 to TRBJ1-3, with a tentative D call TRBD1 (6 bases). Germline V gene sequence: CDR1 SGDLS, CDR2 YYNGEE. V shed 0 bases and J shed 2 bases, with 9 bases lying between them. The CDR3 has 15 residues. CDR3 in amino acids: CASSVGQGTGNTIYF. The CDR3 DNA reads as TGTGCCAGCAGCGTAGGGCAGGGGACTGGAAACACCATATATTTT.

The chain is built from TRBV14 and TRBJ1-1; unclear D gene. Germline V gives CDR1 SGHDN, CDR2 FVKESK. CDR3 length: 14 residues. The V gene lost 2 bases and the J gene lost 0 bases, with 7 bases spanning the gap. The CDR3 DNA reads TGTGCCAGCAGCCAACCGGGGATGAACACTGAAGCTTTCTTT. Translating it yields CASSQPGMNTEAFF.

This chain connects TRBV28 to TRBJ1-1, with 7 bases aligning to TRBD1. There are 13 residues in the CDR3. Germline assignment: CDR1 MDHEN and CDR2 SYDVKM. The J segment lost 3 bases and the V segment lost 9 bases, leaving 7 bases of the junction unmatched. The CDR3 region has the DNA TGTGCCAGTAGGGACAGAGCCTACACTGAAGCTTTCTTT. This sequence encodes CASRDRAYTEAFF.

About this clone itself: Other DNA sequences in the same sample also yield this CDR3. The chain joins TRBV5-1 to TRBJ2-3, with 11 bases lining up with TRBD2. The CDR3 length is 14 residues. V dropped 7 bases and J dropped 3; count of bases not matched to a gene: 4. The germline V gene has CDR1 SGHRS and CDR2 YFSETQ. The CDR3 loop is CASRTSGSTDTQYF. CDR3 nucleotides: TGCGCCAGCCGAACTAGCGGGAGTACAGATACGCAGTATTTT.

The chain joins TRBV19 to TRBJ2-7, with 10 bases fitting TRBD2. The CDR3 is 15 amino acids. The V gene's germline CDR1 is LNHDA and CDR2 SQIVND (reference sequence). Trimming took 9 bases from V and 7 from J; bases not matched to a gene: 15. The CDR3 sequence: CASHPAGGPYGEQYF. The CDR3 region has the DNA TGTGCCAGCCATCCAGCGGGAGGGCCTTACGGGGAGCAGTACTTC.

The rearrangement links TRBV7-9 to TRBJ2-3, with 13 bases aligning to TRBD2. The J segment lost 3 bases and the V segment lost 5 bases, leaving 5 bases of the junction unmatched. The CDR3 contains 16 residues. CDR1 is SEHNR, CDR2 FQNEAQ, per germline (reference sequence). This chain's CDR3 is CASSKGLAGDTDTQYF. Here the CDR3 DNA reads TGTGCCAGCAGCAAAGGACTAGCGGGAGATACAGATACGCAGTATTTT.

The chain combines TRBV28 with TRBJ2-7, with 11 bases matching TRBD2. CDR1 is MDHEN and CDR2 is SYDVKM in the germline V gene. The CDR3 consists of 15 residues. J was trimmed by 3 bases and V by 6 bases; bases with no gene match: 7. The CDR3 loop reads CASSGGTSGSYEQYF. In DNA, the CDR3 is TGTGCCAGCAGCGGAGGGACTAGCGGTAGCTACGAGCAGTACTTC.

This rearrangement joins TRBV11-3 to TRBJ2-1; weak D call: TRBD2 (6 bases). CDR1 and CDR2 from the germline V gene are SGHNT and YENEEA. Trimming took 5 bases from V and 1 from J, leaving 15 bases between them. This CDR3 spans 16 amino acids. CDR3 in amino acids: CASSVGGFDSYNEQFF. The DNA of the CDR3 is TGTGCCAGCAGCGTCGGGGGTTTCGATTCCTACAATGAGCAGTTCTTC.

The V call is TRBV21-1, the J call TRBJ1-3; whether TRBD1, the table's D call, matches the DNA was not checked. TRBV21-1 is listed as a pseudogene. The CDR3 is 15 amino acids. The CDR3 region has the DNA TGTGCCAGCATAGTGGGCAGGGTTCGGTCGAACACCATATATTTT. Translating it yields CASIVGRVRSNTIYF.

The chain uses TRBV4-1 and TRBJ2-2; 7 nucleotides align to TRBD1. With 2 bases clipped from V and 7 bases from J, the junction kept 4 bases outside the gene matches. Germline CDR1 reads MGHRA; CDR2 reads YSYEKL. The CDR3 is 14 residues long. The CDR3, as DNA: TGCGCCAGCAGCCAATCACAGGGGATCGGGGAGCTGTTTTTT. As protein: CASSQSQGIGELFF.

This rearrangement joins TRBV6-1 to TRBJ1-1, with no clear D. Per the germline V gene, CDR1 is MNHNS and CDR2 is SASEGT. This CDR3 is 14 amino acids long. Trimming cost V 2 bases and J 1 base, with 8 bases left between them. The DNA for the CDR3 is TGTGCCAGCAGTGAAATACAGAAGAACACTGAAGCTTTCTTT. Translated, it gives CASSEIQKNTEAFF.

V is TRBV25-1 and J is TRBJ1-4; TRBD1 matches at 11 bases. This CDR3 has 15 residues. J gave up 7 bases and V 1 base, and 2 bases lay outside the gene matches. Germline-derived CDR1 and CDR2 are MGHDK and SYGVNS. The CDR3 is CASSEWGQGGEKLFF. The CDR3 coding sequence is TGTGCCAGCAGTGAATGGGGACAGGGGGGTGAAAAACTGTTTTTT.

The V call is TRBV5-1, the J call TRBJ2-2; a possible D gene is TRBD2 (5 bases). CDR1 SGHRS and CDR2 YFSETQ come from the germline V gene. This CDR3 has 14 amino acids. V was cut by 4 bases and J by 6 bases, with 13 bases left in between. CDR3 bases: TGCGCCAGCAGCCGTACTAGGGTGGCCGGGGAGCTGTTTTTT. Residues: CASSRTRVAGELFF.

The V and J genes are TRBV11-1 and TRBJ2-1; a weak D match, TRBD2 (7 bases). V lost 7 bases and J 6 bases, leaving 16 bases between the germline ends. Germline V CDR1 and CDR2: SGHAT, FQDESV (reference sequence). The CDR3 runs 14 residues. The CDR3 DNA reads TGTGCCAGCAAAACAGGGCGGGAGACCAATGAGCAGTTCTTC. Its protein product is CASKTGRETNEQFF.

The genes are TRBV5-1 and TRBJ2-7, with TRBD1 identical over 7 bases. This CDR3 has 14 amino acids. The germline V gene encodes CDR1 SGHRS and CDR2 YFSETQ. V was clipped by 4 bases and J by 4 bases; unmatched bases: 8. The CDR3 region is CASSLDRVRYEQYF. CDR3 DNA sequence: TGCGCCAGCAGCCTAGACAGGGTTCGGTACGAGCAGTACTTC.

This rearrangement joins TRBV5-6 to TRBJ2-4; a possible D gene is TRBD2 (5 bases). The V gene's germline CDR1 is SGHDT and CDR2 YYEEEE. Trimming cost V 2 bases and J 6 bases, with 12 bases left between them. The CDR3 totals 14 residues. For the CDR3, the DNA is TGTGCCAGCAGCTTAACGGAAGAGGGAAACATTCAGTACTTC. As protein: CASSLTEEGNIQYF. Supplemented by reference TRBV5-6 and TRBJ2-4, the full variable domain reads DAGVTQSPTHLIKTRGQQVTLRCSPKSGHDTVSWYQQALGQGPQFIFQYYEEEERQRGNFPDRFSGHQFPNYSSELNVNALLLGDSALYLCASSLTEEGNIQYFGAGTRLSVL.

V is TRBV11-2 and J is TRBJ2-5, with D unclear. Trimming shortened V by 3 bases and J by 4 bases, and 9 bases separated the two germline ends. There are 13 residues in the CDR3. Germline CDR1 SGHAT, CDR2 FQNNGV. The CDR3 spells CASSFQRRETQYF. CDR3 sequence (DNA): TGTGCCAGCAGCTTCCAGCGTCGAGAGACCCAGTACTTC.

The J gene is TRBJ2-1, the V gene TRBV19, with 8 positions matching TRBD2. Germline CDR1 and CDR2: LNHDA and SQIVND (reference sequence). The V gene end was trimmed by 5 bases and the J gene end by 1 base; junction bases not matched to a gene: 13. The CDR3 contains 18 residues. The DNA for the CDR3 is TGTGCCAGTAGTCATCCTCGACAACTAGCGGCTTCCTACAATGAGCAGTTCTTC. Its protein is CASSHPRQLAASYNEQFF.

The chain uses TRBV10-1 and TRBJ2-1; 7 nucleotides agree with TRBD2. Losses at the gene ends were 2 bases for V and 9 bases for J; bases not matched to a gene: 10. The CDR3 runs 15 residues. Germline-derived CDR1 and CDR2 are WNHNN and SYGVQD (reference sequence). For the CDR3, the DNA is TGCGCCAGCAGTGAGGTGGGAGGGCCTAGCGGTGAGCAGTTCTTC. It codes for CASSEVGGPSGEQFF.

V gene TRBV28 combines with J gene TRBJ2-7; possible D gene TRBD2, 6 bases. The CDR3 covers 14 residues. V lost 2 bases and J lost 1, with 9 bases in between. The germline gives CDR1 MDHEN, CDR2 SYDVKM. The CDR3 coding sequence is TGTGCCAGCAGTTTAACCGCGGGATCCTACGAGCAGTACTTC. It codes for CASSLTAGSYEQYF.